This entry lists 17 T cell receptor beta chains sequenced from one sample in a study of PD-L1 blockade in urothelial cancer. TCRdb's copy holds only in-frame clones and misses some; the assay was immunoSEQ multiplex PCR. The data contain about 130,000 clones, more than 70% of them seen just once; the ten biggest clones take up 2.4%. Time point: peripheral blood 6 weeks after treatment start. Sequenced here: PBMCs, sampled around atezolizumab (anti-PD-L1) treatment. The receptors shown here come from a man aged 50 or older with urothelial cancer.

The chain employs TRBV7-9 and TRBJ1-1; the match to TRBD1 covers 9 bases. V dropped 5 bases and J dropped 5; count of bases not matched to a gene: 9. Looked up from germline, CDR1 is SEHNR and CDR2 is FQNEAQ (reference sequence). The length of the CDR3 is 15 residues. CDR3 nucleotides: TGTGCCAGCAGCCACAACAGGGGGCTTAGGACTGAAGCTTTCTTT. Residues: CASSHNRGLRTEAFF.

The chain joins TRBV20-1 to TRBJ2-7; 8 nucleotides match TRBD2. The CDR3 is 11 residues long. V lost 7 bases to trimming and J lost 7 bases; unmatched junction nucleotides: 6. Germline loops: CDR1 DFQATT, CDR2 SNEGSKA (reference sequence). CDR3 region: CSGSGMGEQYF. CDR3 nucleotides: TGCAGTGGTAGCGGGATGGGGGAGCAGTACTTC.

The count of this clone is one. The chain joins TRBV28 to TRBJ2-3; no firm D call. V lost 1 base, J lost 0 bases, and 8 bases lay in between. This CDR3 has 15 amino acids. Germline-derived CDR1 and CDR2 are MDHEN and SYDVKM. In nucleotides, the CDR3 is TGTGCCAGCAGTTTATCGGTACTAAGCACAGATACGCAGTATTTT. It yields the protein CASSLSVLSTDTQYF.

In nucleotides, the CDR3 is TGTGCCAGCAGCGTACTGGTGGGACAGGCCTCAAATCAGCCCCAGCATTTT. The encoded protein is CASSVLVGQASNQPQHF. V is TRBV28 and J is TRBJ1-5, with 8 bases aligning to TRBD1. The CDR3 is made up of 17 amino acids. The germline gives CDR1 MDHEN, CDR2 SYDVKM. V was pared by 6 bases and J by 4 bases, with 14 bases of the junction left unmatched.

The V gene is TRBV7-3, the J gene TRBJ2-3; possibly TRBD2 for D (5 bases). V was cut by 2 bases and J by 4 bases, with 16 bases left in between. CDR1 is SGHTA, CDR2 FQGTGA, per germline. CDR3 length: 16 residues. CDR3 in amino acids: CASSLRGLTSSDTQYF. The CDR3 DNA is TGTGCCAGCAGCTTACGAGGCCTTACTAGTTCAGATACGCAGTATTTT.

This clone has a handful of counts. The rearrangement uses TRBV5-1 and TRBJ1-6; D remains ambiguous. V was shortened by 4 bases and J by 7 bases, with 21 bases between the two germline ends. This CDR3 has 17 amino acids. The V gene's germline CDR1 is SGHRS and CDR2 YFSETQ. The CDR3 DNA reads as TGCGCCAGCAGCCCGGGGTTTCAAGCCCTAAAGAATTCACCCCTCCACTTT. Its translation is CASSPGFQALKNSPLHF.

V is TRBV28 and J is TRBJ2-6; D gene ambiguous. The V end was cut by 6 bases, the J end by 13 bases, with 10 bases between. The CDR3 runs to 11 residues. The germline V gene has CDR1 MDHEN and CDR2 SYDVKM. The CDR3 here is CASSHSFVLTF. The DNA of the CDR3 is TGTGCCAGCAGCCACTCGTTTGTCCTGACTTTC.

The chain carries TRBV5-5 and TRBJ2-5; 7 nucleotides agree with TRBD2. The CDR3 length is 15 residues. The V and J ends lost 6 bases and 7 bases, in that order; junction bases with no gene match: 15. Germline CDR1 reads SGHKS; CDR2 reads YYEKEE (reference sequence). The CDR3 bases are TGTGCCAGCACCCGAGAGAGGGCAGGGAGGGCGACCCAGTACTTC. This encodes CASTRERAGRATQYF.

This chain connects TRBV7-9 to TRBJ2-3; TRBD1 is a possible D gene (6 bases). Per the germline V gene, CDR1 is SEHNR and CDR2 is FQNEAQ (reference sequence). The length of the CDR3 is 15 residues. Trimming stripped 5 bases from V and 2 bases from J, with 14 bases between. The CDR3 DNA reads as TGTGCCAGCAGCCGTCAGGGGACGACCACAGATACGCAGTATTTT. It encodes CASSRQGTTTDTQYF.

The chain uses TRBV28 and TRBJ2-5, with a weak D call TRBD1 (8 bases). The CDR3 length is 12 residues. Looked up from germline, CDR1 is MDHEN and CDR2 is SYDVKM. V lost 6 bases and J lost 5, with 10 bases in between. DNA of the CDR3: TGTGCCAGCAGACAGGGGGGGGAGACCCAGTACTTC. This translates into CASRQGGETQYF.

The sample holds one count of this clone. CDR3: CASSPGAIYEQYF. CDR3 nucleotides: TGTGCCAGCTCACCAGGGGCGATTTACGAGCAGTACTTC. The V gene is TRBV18, the J gene TRBJ2-7; D is perhaps TRBD1 (5 bases). The CDR3 consists of 13 residues. Trimming took 2 bases from V and 4 from J, leaving 9 bases between them. Germline V gene data show CDR1 as KGHSH and CDR2 as LQKENI.

The V gene is TRBV5-1, the J gene TRBJ2-2; 7 bases agree with TRBD1. Germline CDR1 reads SGHRS; CDR2 reads YFSETQ. The J segment lost 3 bases and the V segment lost 5 bases, leaving 19 bases of the junction unmatched. CDR3 length: 19 amino acids. The CDR3 DNA reads TGCGCCAGCAGACCCGGGACAGATTCTAGATTCGTAGACACCGGGGAGCTGTTTTTT. Translation: CASRPGTDSRFVDTGELFF.

On this clone itself: The junction shows a germline mismatch at one end, possibly a read error. This CDR3 is CASSSGRGRSLAF. The DNA for the CDR3 is TGTGCCAGCAGCTCTGGAAGAGGGAGGTCTCTAGCCTTC. The chain recombines TRBV5-8 with TRBJ1-2, with unresolved D. The CDR3 sequence is 13 residues long. Germline loops: CDR1 SGHTS, CDR2 YDEGEE.

The V and J genes are TRBV19 and TRBJ2-3; 13 bases agree with TRBD2. CDR1 is LNHDA, CDR2 SQIVND, per germline (reference sequence). Losses at the gene ends were 3 bases for V and 3 bases for J; bases not matched to a gene: 6. The CDR3 runs to 17 residues. CDR3 sequence (DNA): TGTGCCAGTAGTATCCTCGGACTAGCGGGAGTTACAGATACGCAGTATTTT. It translates to CASSILGLAGVTDTQYF.

V usage is TRBV5-6 and J usage is TRBJ2-7, with TRBD1 matching over 11 bases. The trim removed 1 base at V and 3 bases at J, leaving 6 bases unmatched. The germline V gene encodes CDR1 SGHDT and CDR2 YYEEEE. The CDR3 totals 16 residues. The CDR3 protein is CASSLMAGTGGYEQYF. The DNA for the CDR3 is TGTGCCAGCAGCTTGATGGCCGGGACAGGGGGCTACGAGCAGTACTTC.

This chain connects TRBV27 to TRBJ2-7; tentatively, D is TRBD2 (6 bases). CDR3 length: 14 residues. Trimming took 5 bases from V and 6 from J, leaving 17 bases between them. CDR1 and CDR2 from the germline V gene are MNHEY and SMNVEV (reference sequence). The CDR3 is CASSPYRLVSEQYF. The CDR3, as DNA: TGTGCCAGCAGTCCCTACCGACTAGTAAGCGAGCAGTACTTC.

A note on this clone: The identical CDR3 is also encoded by other nucleotide sequences in the sample. The V call is TRBV2, the J call TRBJ2-6, with a tentative D call TRBD1 (6 bases). From germline, CDR1 is SNHLY and CDR2 FYNNEI. This CDR3 region has 14 residues. V lost 6 bases, J lost 1 base, and 7 bases lay in between. The CDR3 here is CASRQGSGANVLTF. Written as DNA, the CDR3 is TGTGCCAGCAGGCAGGGGTCTGGGGCCAACGTCCTGACTTTC.